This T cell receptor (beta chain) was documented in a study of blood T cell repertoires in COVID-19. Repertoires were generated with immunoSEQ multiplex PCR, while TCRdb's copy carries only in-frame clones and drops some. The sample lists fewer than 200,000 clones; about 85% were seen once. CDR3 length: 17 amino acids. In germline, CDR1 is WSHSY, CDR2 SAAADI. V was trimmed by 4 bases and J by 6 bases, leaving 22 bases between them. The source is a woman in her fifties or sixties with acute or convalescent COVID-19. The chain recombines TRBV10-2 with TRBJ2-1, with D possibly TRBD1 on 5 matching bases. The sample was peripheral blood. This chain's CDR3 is CASSVLQGKRIPNEQFF. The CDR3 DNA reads TGCGCCAGCAGTGTTTTGCAGGGTAAAAGGATCCCCAATGAGCAGTTCTTC.